In its sample, the clone carrying this T cell receptor beta chain was seen many times. This specimen belongs to a study of T-cell reconstitution after alpha-beta-depleted transplantation in children. During its preparation, the TCRbeta library received unique molecular identifiers. TCRdb reprocessed the PCR reads with MiXCR, giving one entry per CDR3 protein. Seen here are around 450,000 distinct CDR3 sequences, 43% observed once, and the top ten hold roughly 27%. CDR3 length: 12 amino acids. The V end lost 3 bases, the J end lost 1 base, and 6 bases lay between the germline ends. Germline CDR1 DFQATT, CDR2 SNEGSKA (reference sequence).

The genes are TRBV20-1 and TRBJ1-1; D perhaps matches TRBD1 (5 bases). This receptor was taken from a girl aged 2 to 10 with aplastic anemia, due to receive a stem cell transplant. The material was PBMCs, obtained before TCRalphabeta/CD19-depleted stem cell transplant. This CDR3 is CSASQGNTEAFF. The CDR3 nucleotides are TGCAGTGCTAGTCAGGGGAACACTGAAGCTTTCTTT.